One sample yielded the 13 T cell receptor beta chains listed below, sequenced in a study of blood T cell repertoires in COVID-19. Here immunoSEQ multiplex PCR was the method, and the copy in TCRdb shows in-frame clones only, minus some. The sample lists some 390,000 clones; around nine tenths were seen once. The sequenced sample consisted of peripheral blood. The source is a human donor in a cohort sampled during active COVID-19.

This clone was picked up one time. The chain couples TRBV11-1 to TRBJ2-7, with D possibly TRBD1 on 5 matching bases. Looked up from germline, CDR1 is SGHAT and CDR2 is FQDESV (reference sequence). Trimming left V 1 base short and J 2 bases short, with 12 bases between. This CDR3 has 15 amino acids. The CDR3 sequence is CASSLDPGNTYEQYF. CDR3 in DNA: TGTGCCAGCAGCTTAGATCCAGGGAACACCTACGAGCAGTACTTC.

This sequence joins TRBV10-3 and TRBJ2-5, with 15 bases lining up with TRBD2. The CDR3 consists of 14 residues. The trim removed 10 bases at V and 5 bases at J, leaving 5 bases unmatched. Germline V CDR1 and CDR2: ENHRY, SYGVKD. CDR3 DNA sequence: TGTGCCACAGGGACTAGCGGGAGGAGGGAGACCCAGTACTTC. Translating it yields CATGTSGRRETQYF.

The chain is built from TRBV10-2 and TRBJ1-5; the D is unclear. V lost 3 bases and J 0 bases, leaving 18 bases between the germline ends. The CDR3 extends over 18 amino acids. Germline values: CDR1 WSHSY, CDR2 SAAADI. This CDR3 is CASSEPNSLAHSNQPQHF. The DNA for the CDR3 is TGCGCCAGCAGTGAACCAAATAGTCTTGCCCATAGCAATCAGCCCCAGCATTTT.

This clone was detected a few times. The identical CDR3 is also encoded by other nucleotide sequences in the sample. The V and J genes are TRBV30 and TRBJ1-4; unclear D gene. The V gene lost 3 bases and the J gene lost 4 bases, with 6 bases spanning the gap. Germline CDR1 reads GTSNPN; CDR2 reads SVGIG (reference sequence). CDR3 length: 12 amino acids. Here the CDR3 DNA reads TGTGCCTGGAGACGGAGTAATGAAAAACTGTTTTTT. Translation: CAWRRSNEKLFF.

This chain connects TRBV30 to TRBJ2-7; 12 bases are a match to TRBD1. Per the germline V gene, CDR1 is GTSNPN and CDR2 is SVGIG (reference sequence). This CDR3 comprises 17 residues. Trimming cost V 3 bases and J 0 bases; bases outside gene matches: 9. CDR3 sequence reads: CAWSRDRGLEGSYEQYF. The CDR3 DNA reads TGTGCCTGGAGCCGGGACAGGGGGCTTGAGGGCTCCTACGAGCAGTACTTC.

A few counts support this clone. The genes are TRBV2 and TRBJ2-7; maybe TRBD2 (6 bases). The V and J ends lost 8 bases and 7 bases respectively, with 15 bases between them. The CDR3 runs 12 residues. CDR1 SNHLY and CDR2 FYNNEI come from the germline V gene. The DNA for the CDR3 is TGTGCCAGCGATGATGATGGGAGGGAGCAGTACTTC. Protein: CASDDDGREQYF.

This clone came up once. This rearrangement joins TRBV29-1 to TRBJ2-2; 14 positions match TRBD2. V gave up 4 bases and J gave up 6 bases; unmatched junction bases: 4. The CDR3 runs to 15 residues. Germline-derived CDR1 and CDR2 are SQVTM and ANQGSEA. CDR3 coding DNA: TGCAGCGTTGGGGGACTAGCGGGGGAAGCCGGGGAGCTGTTTTTT. Residues: CSVGGLAGEAGELFF.

This chain connects TRBV4-1 to TRBJ2-3; 8 bases align to TRBD2. Looked up from germline, CDR1 is MGHRA and CDR2 is YSYEKL. This CDR3 comprises 17 residues. J gave up 6 bases and V 0 bases, and 11 bases lay outside the gene matches. The DNA of the CDR3 is TGCGCCAGCAGCCAAGAGCCCCTAGCGGGTCGGTTCGATACGCAGTATTTT. This sequence encodes CASSQEPLAGRFDTQYF.

The chain links TRBV19 to TRBJ1-5; 9 bases align to TRBD1. The CDR3 extends over 15 amino acids. CDR1 LNHDA and CDR2 SQIVND come from the germline V gene (reference sequence). V shed 6 bases and J 6 bases; nucleotides not matched to a gene: 9. The CDR3 DNA sequence: TGTGCCAGTAGAAGGGACAGGGAAGAGGGTCAGCCCCAGCATTTT. Protein: CASRRDREEGQPQHF.

The chain couples TRBV28 to TRBJ2-2; D unclear. Germline CDR1 MDHEN, CDR2 SYDVKM. V lost 10 bases, J lost 0 bases, and 9 bases lay in between. The CDR3 loop spans 13 amino acids. CDR3 DNA sequence: TGTGCCACTGGCCTCCCGAACACCGGGGAGCTGTTTTTT. Translated, it gives CATGLPNTGELFF.

The rearrangement links TRBV7-7 to TRBJ2-1; 13 nucleotides align to TRBD2. The CDR3 extends over 16 amino acids. V lost 5 bases and J lost 9; bases outside the gene matches: 10. Germline V gives CDR1 SSHAT, CDR2 FNYEAQ (reference sequence). The CDR3 loop is CASSEGLAGPGSEQFF. The CDR3 region has the DNA TGTGCCAGCAGCGAGGGACTAGCGGGGCCCGGGAGTGAGCAGTTCTTC.

This chain uses TRBV10-3 with TRBJ1-4; D uncertain. V lost 7 bases to trimming and J lost 3 bases, with 9 bases between them. Germline V CDR1 and CDR2: ENHRY, SYGVKD. The CDR3 spans 13 residues. CDR3 DNA sequence: TGTGCCATCAAGGCAGGTGCTAATGAAAAACTGTTTTTT. Its protein is CAIKAGANEKLFF.

The V call is TRBV2, the J call TRBJ1-6, with 7 bases lining up with TRBD1. The germline CDR1 and CDR2 sequences are SNHLY and FYNNEI. The CDR3 consists of 14 residues. The trim removed 4 bases at V and 10 bases at J, leaving 7 bases unmatched. In DNA, the CDR3 is TGTGCCAGCAGTGCCGACAGGGACGGGTCACCCCTCCACTTT. Its protein is CASSADRDGSPLHF.